The 17 T cell receptor beta chains in this list originate from one sample, sequenced in a study of Ad26.COV2.S vaccination and SARS-CoV-2 variants. Some clones are missing from TCRdb's copy, which holds only in-frame ones; the method was immunoSEQ multiplex PCR. Found here are a few hundred thousand clones, roughly 90% of them singletons; the top ten hold about 5%. Treatment noted: some 20 received Ad26.COV2.S at low or high dose, single or two shots; roughly 5 received placebo; per-sample allocation not given. It was on day 63 after the first vaccine or placebo injection that samples were taken. The specimen was peripheral blood, collected in a trial of Ad26.COV2.S vaccine versus placebo. These receptors all stem from a person between 18 and 65 years old who received the Ad26.COV2.S COVID-19 vaccine or a placebo.

The V and J genes are TRBV29-1 and TRBJ2-3; D is unresolved. The V gene's germline CDR1 is SQVTM and CDR2 ANQGSEA. This CDR3 comprises 12 residues. V was cut by 3 bases and J by 2 bases, with 6 bases left in between. As DNA, the CDR3 is TGCAGCGTTGAGGAGAACACAGATACGCAGTATTTT. Translating it yields CSVEENTDTQYF.

The J gene is TRBJ1-2, the V gene TRBV14; D is unclear. V was cut by 1 base and J by 6 bases, with 18 bases left in between. The length of the CDR3 is 16 residues. Germline values: CDR1 SGHDN, CDR2 FVKESK. In nucleotides, the CDR3 is TGTGCCAGCAGCCAAGTTTTCGGACGGCCTACGGATGGCTACACCTTC. Amino acid sequence: CASSQVFGRPTDGYTF.

This clone has more than one count but fewer than ten. The chain is built from TRBV3-1 (or the pseudogene TRBV3-2) and TRBJ1-3, with a weak D call TRBD1 (6 bases). CDR1 and CDR2 (germline): LGHDT, YNNKEL (reference sequence). The CDR3 spans 22 residues. The ends were cut back, 3 bases at V and 2 bases at J, with 32 bases in the middle. The CDR3 reads CASSHGRLNWANGYRAGNTIYF. In DNA form, the CDR3 reads TGTGCCAGCAGCCATGGCCGCTTGAATTGGGCAAATGGGTACAGGGCTGGAAACACCATATATTTT.

The genes are TRBV18 and TRBJ1-2; TRBD1 agrees at 7 bases. Trimming at V came to 3 bases and at J to 4 bases, leaving 8 bases not matched to a gene. CDR1 KGHSH and CDR2 LQKENI come from the germline V gene. This CDR3 contains 15 residues. CDR3 amino acids: CASSPRDSPGYGYTF. The DNA for the CDR3 is TGTGCCAGCTCACCTCGGGACAGCCCTGGCTATGGCTACACCTTC.

A remark on this clone: Other DNA variants within this sample encode the same CDR3. The V gene is TRBV3-1 (or the pseudogene TRBV3-2), the J gene TRBJ2-2; no clear D. CDR3 length: 11 amino acids. Looked up from germline, CDR1 is LGHDT and CDR2 is YNNKEL (reference sequence). V lost 6 bases, J lost 5 bases, and 4 bases lay in between. The CDR3 DNA is TGTGCCAGCAGACAGACCGGGGAGCTGTTTTTT. The encoded protein is CASRQTGELFF.

Of note for this clone: Distinct nucleotide sequences in the sample also encode this CDR3. The chain employs TRBV4-1 and TRBJ1-4, with TRBD1 identical over 7 bases. V shed 0 bases and J 13 bases; nucleotides not matched to a gene: 5. Germline V gene lookup returns CDR1 MGHRA and CDR2 YSYEKL. The CDR3 loop spans 13 amino acids. The CDR3 coding sequence is TGCGCCAGCAGCCAAGATTCCCCAGGGGGACTGTTTTTT. Amino acids: CASSQDSPGGLFF.

This sequence joins TRBV5-3 and TRBJ1-1; 10 bases are a match to TRBD1. Being an ORF, TRBV5-3 has a function that is uncertain. The CDR3 is made up of 17 amino acids. Trimming cost V 3 bases and J 5 bases; bases outside gene matches: 13. This CDR3 is CARSWGTGERIWTEAFF. The CDR3 DNA is TGTGCCAGAAGCTGGGGGACAGGGGAAAGAATTTGGACTGAAGCTTTCTTT.

This clone came up once. The rearrangement joins TRBV4-1 to TRBJ1-6, with D perhaps TRBD1 (5 bases). The CDR3 is 16 residues long. Germline V CDR1 and CDR2: MGHRA, YSYEKL. The germline V and J ends were trimmed by 3 bases and 7 bases, with 16 bases remaining between them. The CDR3 region has the DNA TGCGCCAGCAGCCAGGAGGTTGGGGACGGAAATTCACCCCTCCACTTT. Translated, it gives CASSQEVGDGNSPLHF.

This sequence joins TRBV7-2 and TRBJ2-6; D gene ambiguous. V was pared by 1 base and J by 0 bases, with 7 bases between. The CDR3 spans 16 residues. CDR1 is SGHTA, CDR2 FQGNSA, per germline. Written as DNA, the CDR3 is TGTGCCAGCAGCTTAGTATTGTACTCTGGGGCCAACGTCCTGACTTTC. Translating gives CASSLVLYSGANVLTF.

V gene TRBV11-2 combines with J gene TRBJ1-3; 8 nucleotides match TRBD1. The CDR3 length is 17 residues. V trimming: 4 bases; J trimming: 3 bases; junction bases outside the gene matches: 11. CDR1 and CDR2 from the germline V gene are SGHAT and FQNNGV. In nucleotides, the CDR3 is TGTGCCAGCAGCTCCGACCCCGGACAGGGACTTGGAAACACCATATATTTT. It encodes CASSSDPGQGLGNTIYF.

This clone has just one count. The V and J genes are TRBV7-9 and TRBJ2-1, with unresolved D. The length of the CDR3 is 12 residues. Trimming pared 3 bases from V and 5 bases from J, leaving 5 bases between. Germline V gene data show CDR1 as SEHNR and CDR2 as FQNEAQ (reference sequence). CDR3 bases: TGTGCCAGCAGCTTCGGCCACAATGAGCAGTTCTTC. Its translation: CASSFGHNEQFF.

V and J are TRBV5-1 and TRBJ2-3, with 13 bases lining up with TRBD2. The germline V gene has CDR1 SGHRS and CDR2 YFSETQ. This CDR3 comprises 17 residues. The junction had 5 bases not matched to a gene; V was cut back by 3 bases and J by 1 base. CDR3: CASSSRTSGSGTDTQYF. CDR3 nucleotide sequence: TGCGCCAGCAGCTCACGGACTAGCGGGAGTGGCACAGATACGCAGTATTTT.

The J gene is TRBJ1-4, the V gene TRBV12-3 or TRBV12-4; 9 bases are a match to TRBD1. V gave up 10 bases and J gave up 5 bases; unmatched junction bases: 5. This CDR3 comprises 13 residues. The CDR3 loop reads CATPGQGNEKLFF. The CDR3 DNA sequence: TGTGCCACCCCGGGACAGGGAAATGAAAAACTGTTTTTT.

The chain uses TRBV30 and TRBJ2-1, with D possibly matching TRBD2 (5 bases). This CDR3 contains 14 residues. CDR1 GTSNPN and CDR2 SVGIG come from the germline V gene (reference sequence). Deletions cut 7 bases from V and 0 bases from J, with 13 bases between. In nucleotides, the CDR3 is TGTGCCTCATCGAGGGAAAGCTCCTACAATGAGCAGTTCTTC. It specifies CASSRESSYNEQFF.

V gene TRBV5-1 combines with J gene TRBJ2-5, with 12 bases identical to TRBD2. The CDR3 runs to 15 residues. With 4 bases clipped from V and 5 bases from J, the junction kept 6 bases outside the gene matches. Germline V gene data show CDR1 as SGHRS and CDR2 as YFSETQ. DNA of the CDR3: TGCGCCAGCAGCCAGACTAGCGGGAGTATGGAGACCCAGTACTTC. This encodes CASSQTSGSMETQYF.

J is TRBJ1-1 and V is TRBV5-6, with a possible D match to TRBD1 (6 bases). This CDR3 is 14 amino acids long. CDR1 and CDR2 from the germline V gene are SGHDT and YYEEEE. V was trimmed by 0 bases and J by 4 bases, leaving 10 bases between them. CDR3 region: CASSLDAGATEAFF. In DNA form, the CDR3 reads TGTGCCAGCAGCTTGGATGCAGGGGCCACTGAAGCTTTCTTT. Filled out from reference TRBV5-6 and TRBJ1-1, the complete variable domain reads DAGVTQSPTHLIKTRGQQVTLRCSPKSGHDTVSWYQQALGQGPQFIFQYYEEEERQRGNFPDRFSGHQFPNYSSELNVNALLLGDSALYLCASSLDAGATEAFFGQGTRLTVV.

V and J are TRBV10-2 and TRBJ1-6; D perhaps matches TRBD1 (6 bases). This CDR3 region has 15 residues. Between the trimmed V and J ends, which lost 8 bases and 0 bases, there was a span of 11 bases. CDR1 and CDR2 (germline): WSHSY, SAAADI. CDR3 sequence (DNA): TGCGCCAGCCAGGGGCCTAGCTCCTATAATTCACCCCTCCACTTT. Protein sequence: CASQGPSSYNSPLHF.